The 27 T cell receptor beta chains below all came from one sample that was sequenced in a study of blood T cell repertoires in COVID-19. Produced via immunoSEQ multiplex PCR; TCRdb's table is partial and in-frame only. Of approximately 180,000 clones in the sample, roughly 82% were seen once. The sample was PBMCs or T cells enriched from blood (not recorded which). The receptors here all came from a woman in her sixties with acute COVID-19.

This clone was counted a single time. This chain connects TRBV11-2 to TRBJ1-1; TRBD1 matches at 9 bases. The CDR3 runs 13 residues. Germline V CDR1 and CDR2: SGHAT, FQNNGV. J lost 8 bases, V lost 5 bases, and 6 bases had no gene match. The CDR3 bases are TGTGCCAGCAGCACGCGGACAGGGGAGGAAGCTTTCTTT. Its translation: CASSTRTGEEAFF. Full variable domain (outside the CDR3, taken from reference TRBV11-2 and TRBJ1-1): EAGVAQSPRYKIIEKRQSVAFWCNPISGHATLYWYQQILGQGPKLLIQFQNNGVVDDSQLPKDRFSAERLKGVDSTLKIQPAKLEDSAVYLCASSTRTGEEAFFGQGTRLTVV.

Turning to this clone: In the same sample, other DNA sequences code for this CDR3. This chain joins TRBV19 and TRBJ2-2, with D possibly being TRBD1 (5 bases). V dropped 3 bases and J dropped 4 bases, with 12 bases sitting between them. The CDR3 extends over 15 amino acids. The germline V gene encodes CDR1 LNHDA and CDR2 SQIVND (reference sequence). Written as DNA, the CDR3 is TGTGCCAGTAGTATCGGCCAGGGCCTCACCGGGGAGCTGTTTTTT. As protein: CASSIGQGLTGELFF.

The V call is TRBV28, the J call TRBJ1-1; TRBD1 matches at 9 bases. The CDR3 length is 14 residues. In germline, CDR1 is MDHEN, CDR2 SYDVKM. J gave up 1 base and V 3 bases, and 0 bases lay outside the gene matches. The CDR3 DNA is TGTGCCAGCAGTTTGGACAGGGGGAACACTGAAGCTTTCTTT. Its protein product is CASSLDRGNTEAFF.

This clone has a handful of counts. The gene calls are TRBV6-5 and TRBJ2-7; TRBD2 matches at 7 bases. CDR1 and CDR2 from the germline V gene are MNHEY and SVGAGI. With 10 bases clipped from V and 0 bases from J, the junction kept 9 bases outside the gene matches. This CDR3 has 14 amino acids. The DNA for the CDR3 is TGTGCCACCACGGGGGGACGCTACTCCTACGAGCAGTACGTC. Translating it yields CATTGGRYSYEQYV.

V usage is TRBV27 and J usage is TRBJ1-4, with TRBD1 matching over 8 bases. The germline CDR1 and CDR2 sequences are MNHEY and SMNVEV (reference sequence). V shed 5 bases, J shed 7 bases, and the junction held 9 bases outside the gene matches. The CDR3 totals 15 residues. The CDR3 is CASSLLRGRIEKLFF. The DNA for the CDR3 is TGTGCCAGCAGTCTACTCAGGGGGCGCATTGAAAAACTGTTTTTT.

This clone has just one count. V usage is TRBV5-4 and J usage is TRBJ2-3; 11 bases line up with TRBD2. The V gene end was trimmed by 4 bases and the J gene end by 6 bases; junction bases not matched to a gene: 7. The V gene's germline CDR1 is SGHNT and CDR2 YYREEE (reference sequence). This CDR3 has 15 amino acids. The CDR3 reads CASSIAGGSRDTQYF. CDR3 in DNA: TGTGCCAGCAGCATAGCGGGGGGGTCTCGGGATACGCAGTATTTT.

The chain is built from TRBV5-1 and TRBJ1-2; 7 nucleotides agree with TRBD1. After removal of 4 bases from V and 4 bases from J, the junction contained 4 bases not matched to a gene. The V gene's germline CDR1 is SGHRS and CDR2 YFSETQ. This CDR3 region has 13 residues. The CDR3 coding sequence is TGCGCCAGCAGCCCTTGGACAGGCTATGGCTACACCTTC. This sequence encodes CASSPWTGYGYTF.

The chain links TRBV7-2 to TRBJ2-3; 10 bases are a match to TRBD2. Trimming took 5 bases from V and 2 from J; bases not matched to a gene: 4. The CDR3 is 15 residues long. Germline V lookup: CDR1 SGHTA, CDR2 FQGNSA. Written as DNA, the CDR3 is TGTGCCAGCAGCACTAGCGGGGTTTCCACAGATACGCAGTATTTT. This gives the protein CASSTSGVSTDTQYF. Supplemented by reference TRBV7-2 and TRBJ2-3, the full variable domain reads GAGVSQSPSNKVTEKGKDVELRCDPISGHTALYWYRQSLGQGLEFLIYFQGNSAPDKSGLPSDRFSAERTGGSVSTLTIQRTQQEDSAVYLCASSTSGVSTDTQYFGPGTRLTVL.

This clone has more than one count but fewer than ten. CDR3: CASDAGVMNTEAFF. The CDR3 nucleotides are TGTGCCAGTGACGCAGGGGTTATGAACACTGAAGCTTTCTTT. The chain links TRBV6-5 to TRBJ1-1, with D possibly matching TRBD1 (6 bases). This CDR3 contains 14 residues. Trimming pared 9 bases from V and 0 bases from J, leaving 14 bases between. CDR1 and CDR2 from the germline V gene are MNHEY and SVGAGI.

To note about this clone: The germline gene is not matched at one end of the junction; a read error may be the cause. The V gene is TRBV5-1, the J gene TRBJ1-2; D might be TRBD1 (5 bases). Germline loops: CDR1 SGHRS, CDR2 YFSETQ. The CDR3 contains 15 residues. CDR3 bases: TGCGCCAGCTGCTTGGTGCCGGAGGGGCTAGGGGGCTACACCTTC. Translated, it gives CASCLVPEGLGGYTF.

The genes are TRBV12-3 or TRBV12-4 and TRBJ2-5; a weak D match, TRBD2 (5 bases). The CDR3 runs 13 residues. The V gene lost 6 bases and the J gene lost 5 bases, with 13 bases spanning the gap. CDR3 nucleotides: TGTGCCAGCAGCCTTGATTGGAGGGAGACCCAGTACTTC. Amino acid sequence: CASSLDWRETQYF.

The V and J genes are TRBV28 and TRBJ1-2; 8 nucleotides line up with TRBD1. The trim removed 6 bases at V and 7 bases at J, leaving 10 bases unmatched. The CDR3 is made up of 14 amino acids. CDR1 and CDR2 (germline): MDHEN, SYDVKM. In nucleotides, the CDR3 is TGTGCCAGCAGGCCTCAGGGGGCAGTACTTGGCTACACCTTC. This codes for CASRPQGAVLGYTF.

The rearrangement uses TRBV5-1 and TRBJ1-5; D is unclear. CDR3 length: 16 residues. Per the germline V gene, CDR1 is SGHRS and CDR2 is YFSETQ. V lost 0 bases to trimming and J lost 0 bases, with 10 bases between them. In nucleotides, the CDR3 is TGCGCCAGCAGCTTGGATCCGGGATATAGCAATCAGCCCCAGCATTTT. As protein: CASSLDPGYSNQPQHF. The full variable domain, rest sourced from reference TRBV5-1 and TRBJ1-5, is KAGVTQTPRYLIKTRGQQVTLSCSPISGHRSVSWYQQTPGQGLQFLFEYFSETQRNKGNFPGRFSGRQFSNSRSEMNVSTLELGDSALYLCASSLDPGYSNQPQHFGDGTRLSIL.

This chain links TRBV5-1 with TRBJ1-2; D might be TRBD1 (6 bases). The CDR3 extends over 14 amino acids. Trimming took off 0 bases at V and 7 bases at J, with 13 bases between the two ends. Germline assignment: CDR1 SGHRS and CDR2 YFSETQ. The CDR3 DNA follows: TGCGCCAGCAGCTTGGAGGACAGTGACATTGGCTACACCTTC. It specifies CASSLEDSDIGYTF.

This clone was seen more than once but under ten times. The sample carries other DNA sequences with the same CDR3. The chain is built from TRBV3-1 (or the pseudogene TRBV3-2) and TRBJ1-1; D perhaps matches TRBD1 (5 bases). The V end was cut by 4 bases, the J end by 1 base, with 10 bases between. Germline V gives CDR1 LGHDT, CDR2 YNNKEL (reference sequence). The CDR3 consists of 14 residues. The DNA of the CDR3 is TGTGCCAGCAGCCCACGTGACAGGAACACTGAAGCTTTCTTT. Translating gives CASSPRDRNTEAFF.

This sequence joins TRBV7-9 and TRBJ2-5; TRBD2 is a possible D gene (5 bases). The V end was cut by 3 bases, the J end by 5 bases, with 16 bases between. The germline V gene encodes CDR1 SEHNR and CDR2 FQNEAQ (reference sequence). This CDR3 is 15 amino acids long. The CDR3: CASSFGGTAGETQYF. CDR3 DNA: TGTGCCAGCAGCTTTGGAGGTACCGCCGGGGAGACCCAGTACTTC.

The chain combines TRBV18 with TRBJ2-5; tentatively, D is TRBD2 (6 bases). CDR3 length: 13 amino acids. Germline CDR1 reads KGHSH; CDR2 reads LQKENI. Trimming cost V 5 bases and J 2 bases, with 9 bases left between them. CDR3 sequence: CASSSGEQETQYF. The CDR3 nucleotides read TGTGCCAGCTCATCGGGAGAACAAGAGACCCAGTACTTC. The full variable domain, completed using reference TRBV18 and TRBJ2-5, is NAGVMQNPRHLVRRRGQEARLRCSPMKGHSHVYWYRQLPEEGLKFMVYLQKENIIDESGMPKERFSAEFPKEGPSILRIQQVVRGDSAAYFCASSSGEQETQYFGPGTRLLVL.

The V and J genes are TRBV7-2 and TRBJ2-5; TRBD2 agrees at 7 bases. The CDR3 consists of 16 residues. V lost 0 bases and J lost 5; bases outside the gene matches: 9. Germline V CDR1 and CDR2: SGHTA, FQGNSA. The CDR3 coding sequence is TGTGCCAGCAGCTTAGCGGGGCCGGGAGGACGGGAGACCCAGTACTTC. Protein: CASSLAGPGGRETQYF.

The CDR3 protein is CASSLDGIGYTF. CDR3 DNA sequence: TGTGCCAGCAGCTTAGACGGGATAGGCTACACCTTC. The rearrangement links TRBV7-8 to TRBJ1-2; no reliable D call. From germline, CDR1 is SGHVS and CDR2 FQNEAQ. The CDR3 totals 12 residues. V lost 1 base, J lost 8 bases, and 8 bases lay in between.

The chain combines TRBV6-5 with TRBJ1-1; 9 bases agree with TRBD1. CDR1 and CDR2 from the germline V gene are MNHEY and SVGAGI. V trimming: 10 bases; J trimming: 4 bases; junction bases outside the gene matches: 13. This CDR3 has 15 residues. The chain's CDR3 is CATKWMDRGVTEAFF. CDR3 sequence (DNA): TGTGCCACCAAATGGATGGACAGGGGTGTCACTGAAGCTTTCTTT.

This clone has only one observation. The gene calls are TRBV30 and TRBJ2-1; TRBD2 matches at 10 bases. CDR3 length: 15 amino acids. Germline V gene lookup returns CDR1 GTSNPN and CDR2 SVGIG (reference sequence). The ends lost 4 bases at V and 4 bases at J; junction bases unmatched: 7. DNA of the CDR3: TGTGCCTGGAAAATTGGGACTAGCGAATACAATGAGCAGTTCTTC. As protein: CAWKIGTSEYNEQFF.

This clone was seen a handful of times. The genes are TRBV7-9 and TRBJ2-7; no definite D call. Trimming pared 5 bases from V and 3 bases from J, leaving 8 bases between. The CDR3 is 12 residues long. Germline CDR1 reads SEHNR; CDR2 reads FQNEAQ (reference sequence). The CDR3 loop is CASSLPGYEQYF. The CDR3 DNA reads TGTGCCAGCAGCCTCCCCGGCTACGAGCAGTACTTC.

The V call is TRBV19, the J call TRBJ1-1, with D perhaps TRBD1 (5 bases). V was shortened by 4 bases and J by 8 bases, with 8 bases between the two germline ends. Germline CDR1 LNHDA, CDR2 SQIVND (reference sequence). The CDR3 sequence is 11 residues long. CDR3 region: CASSSWTEAFF. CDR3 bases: TGTGCCAGTAGTAGCTGGACAGAAGCTTTCTTT.

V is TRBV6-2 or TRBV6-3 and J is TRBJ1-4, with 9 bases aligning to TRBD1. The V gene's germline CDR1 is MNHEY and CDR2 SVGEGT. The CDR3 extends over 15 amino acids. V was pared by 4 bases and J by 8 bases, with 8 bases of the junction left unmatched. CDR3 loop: CASSFVRQGEEKLFF. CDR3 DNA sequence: TGTGCCAGCAGTTTCGTTCGACAGGGGGAAGAAAAACTGTTTTTT.

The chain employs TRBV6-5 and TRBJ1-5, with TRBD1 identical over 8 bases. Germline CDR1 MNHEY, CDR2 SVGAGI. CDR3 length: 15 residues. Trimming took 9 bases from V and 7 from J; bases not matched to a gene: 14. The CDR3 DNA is TGTGCCAGTAAAATTGGCAGGGGGCCGGGCCAGCCCCAGCATTTT. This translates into CASKIGRGPGQPQHF.

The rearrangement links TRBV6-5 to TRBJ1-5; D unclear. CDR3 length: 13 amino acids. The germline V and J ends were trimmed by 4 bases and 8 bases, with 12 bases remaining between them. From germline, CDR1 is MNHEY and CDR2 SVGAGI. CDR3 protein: CASSLSRTEPQHF. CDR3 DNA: TGTGCCAGCAGTTTAAGCCGAACCGAGCCCCAGCATTTT.

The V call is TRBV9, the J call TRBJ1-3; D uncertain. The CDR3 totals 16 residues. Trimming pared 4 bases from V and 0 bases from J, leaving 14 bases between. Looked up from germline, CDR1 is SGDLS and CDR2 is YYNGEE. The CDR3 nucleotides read TGTGCCAGCAGCACCCGGACGGGAAGCTCTGGAAACACCATATATTTT. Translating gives CASSTRTGSSGNTIYF.